What follows are 23 T cell receptor beta chains derived from one specimen sequenced in a study of CD8 T cells in Susac syndrome. An input of roughly 0.45 to 1 ug of RNA was subjected to reverse transcription using random hexamers. TCRdb re-called the immunoSEQ multiplex PCR reads with MiXCR, one entry per CDR3 protein. The table shows 300,000 or so distinct CDR3 sequences, with about 91% occurring only once. Sequencing was carried out using CD4+ T cells from PBMCs. Receptors were obtained from a human donor with multiple sclerosis.

The J gene is TRBJ2-3, the V gene TRBV5-6; 9 nucleotides line up with TRBD1. Germline CDR1 SGHDT, CDR2 YYEEEE. The CDR3 sequence is 16 residues long. Unmatched junction bases numbered 8, after V lost 4 bases and J lost 2 bases. The CDR3 nucleotides read TGTGCCAGCAGCCATGGGACAGGGTTACCCACAGATACGCAGTATTTT. Translated: CASSHGTGLPTDTQYF. The entire variable domain, with the rest obtained from reference TRBV5-6 and TRBJ2-3, is as follows: DAGVTQSPTHLIKTRGQQVTLRCSPKSGHDTVSWYQQALGQGPQFIFQYYEEEERQRGNFPDRFSGHQFPNYSSELNVNALLLGDSALYLCASSHGTGLPTDTQYFGPGTRLTVL.

V is TRBV9 and J is TRBJ1-1; D unclear. Germline CDR1 and CDR2: SGDLS and YYNGEE. The CDR3 loop spans 14 amino acids. Trimming removed 0 bases from V and 4 bases from J, with 10 bases in between. CDR3 sequence (DNA): TGTGCCAGCAGCGTAGCGCCCGGGAGCACTGAAGCTTTCTTT. As protein: CASSVAPGSTEAFF.

V usage is TRBV6-2 or TRBV6-3 and J usage is TRBJ1-2; 7 bases line up with TRBD1. Germline V gene data show CDR1 as MNHEY and CDR2 as SVGEGT. The V gene end was trimmed by 8 bases and the J gene end by 4 bases; junction bases not matched to a gene: 10. The CDR3 is made up of 14 amino acids. DNA of the CDR3: TGTGCCAGCCTAGATACAGGGGCGATCTATGGCTACACCTTC. Protein: CASLDTGAIYGYTF.

CDR3 DNA sequence: TGTGCCAGCAGTGTCTACGGGACAGAGAACACCGGGGAGCTGTTTTTT. As protein: CASSVYGTENTGELFF. The J gene is TRBJ2-2, the V gene TRBV25-1, with 7 bases matching TRBD1. The germline V gene encodes CDR1 MGHDK and CDR2 SYGVNS. This CDR3 has 16 residues. V dropped 4 bases and J dropped 1; count of bases not matched to a gene: 6.

This rearrangement joins TRBV5-1 to TRBJ1-6; weak D call: TRBD1 (5 bases). V was pared by 3 bases and J by 10 bases, with 14 bases between. The CDR3 has 14 amino acids. The germline V gene has CDR1 SGHRS and CDR2 YFSETQ. Here the CDR3 reads CASSSDGAWSPLHF. CDR3 DNA sequence: TGCGCCAGCAGCTCGGATGGGGCCTGGTCACCCCTCCACTTT.

This clonotype showed up just once. The CDR3: CASSNRVMNTEAFF. CDR3 nucleotides: TGTGCCAGCAGCAACAGGGTTATGAACACTGAAGCTTTCTTT. The rearrangement joins TRBV2 to TRBJ1-1; tentatively, D is TRBD1 (6 bases). The CDR3 contains 14 residues. Trimming took off 6 bases at V and 0 bases at J, with 11 bases between the two ends. In germline, CDR1 is SNHLY, CDR2 FYNNEI.

This clonotype was found a few times. The chain has TRBV30 and TRBJ1-5, with TRBD1 matching over 7 bases. Trimming took 2 bases from V and 7 from J; bases not matched to a gene: 8. The CDR3 contains 14 residues. CDR1 is GTSNPN, CDR2 SVGIG, per germline (reference sequence). CDR3 sequence: CAWSQTGYRQPQHF. For the CDR3, the DNA is TGTGCCTGGAGTCAGACAGGGTATCGACAGCCCCAGCATTTT.

The gene calls are TRBV5-1 and TRBJ2-1; 7 bases agree with TRBD1. V shed 2 bases, J shed 0 bases, and the junction held 5 bases outside the gene matches. The CDR3 extends over 16 amino acids. CDR1 and CDR2 (germline): SGHRS, YFSETQ. The DNA of the CDR3 is TGCGCCAGCAGCTTTTCGACAGGGCGCTCCTACAATGAGCAGTTCTTC. This sequence encodes CASSFSTGRSYNEQFF.

V and J are TRBV28 and TRBJ2-1; TRBD2 matches 10 bases. The CDR3 is 12 amino acids. CDR1 and CDR2 (germline): MDHEN, SYDVKM. The ends lost 5 bases at V and 15 bases at J; junction bases unmatched: 7. CDR3 sequence reads: CASSALAGAVFF. The CDR3 nucleotides are TGTGCCAGCAGTGCTCTAGCGGGAGCGGTGTTCTTC.

The chain recombines TRBV7-8 with TRBJ2-1; possible D gene TRBD2, 6 bases. Germline-derived CDR1 and CDR2 are SGHVS and FQNEAQ. The V and J ends lost 8 bases and 2 bases respectively, with 13 bases between them. This CDR3 has 14 residues. CDR3 region: CASSPGEAYNEQFF. The CDR3 region has the DNA TGTGCCAGCTCGCCGGGAGAGGCCTACAATGAGCAGTTCTTC.

The chain joins TRBV7-9 to TRBJ2-5, with 7 bases that match TRBD2. The germline V gene encodes CDR1 SEHNR and CDR2 FQNEAQ (reference sequence). The V gene end was trimmed by 0 bases and the J gene end by 0 bases; junction bases not matched to a gene: 4. This CDR3 spans 16 amino acids. The CDR3 spells CASSLAGRGDQETQYF. DNA of the CDR3: TGTGCCAGCAGCTTAGCAGGTCGGGGGGACCAAGAGACCCAGTACTTC. Complete variable domain (other parts from reference TRBV7-9 and TRBJ2-5): DTGVSQNPRHKITKRGQNVTFRCDPISEHNRLYWYRQTLGQGPEFLTYFQNEAQLEKSRLLSDRFSAERPKGSFSTLEIQRTEQGDSAMYLCASSLAGRGDQETQYFGPGTRLLVL.

This sequence joins TRBV10-3 and TRBJ2-2, with a possible D match to TRBD2 (6 bases). CDR1 and CDR2 from the germline V gene are ENHRY and SYGVKD. The CDR3 sequence is 13 residues long. The V end was cut by 6 bases, the J end by 8 bases, with 13 bases between. CDR3 DNA sequence: TGTGCCATCAGCACCCCCGCGGGAGGGGAGCTGTTTTTT. The encoded protein is CAISTPAGGELFF.

The J gene is TRBJ2-7, the V gene TRBV29-1, with D possibly being TRBD2 (5 bases). CDR1 and CDR2 from the germline V gene are SQVTM and ANQGSEA. This CDR3 comprises 12 residues. The V end was cut by 3 bases, the J end by 5 bases, with 11 bases between. CDR3 in DNA: TGCAGCGTTGAGGGCCTAGCAGACGAGCAGTACTTC. Its protein is CSVEGLADEQYF.

The chain is built from TRBV29-1 and TRBJ1-4, with D hard to call. Germline CDR1 is SQVTM and CDR2 is ANQGSEA. V was cut by 4 bases and J by 4 bases, with 4 bases left in between. This CDR3 is built from 11 residues. CDR3 residues: CSVVLNEKLFF. The CDR3 DNA reads as TGCAGCGTTGTGCTTAATGAAAAACTGTTTTTT.

The gene calls are TRBV29-1 and TRBJ2-1; 8 nucleotides line up with TRBD2. After removal of 7 bases from V and 6 bases from J, the junction contained 11 bases not matched to a gene. Germline-derived CDR1 and CDR2 are SQVTM and ANQGSEA. The length of the CDR3 is 14 residues. The CDR3 DNA sequence: TGCAGCGGTACCAGCGGGGGCCGGGGCAATGAGCAGTTCTTC. Translating it yields CSGTSGGRGNEQFF.

The count of this clonotype is one. The chain combines TRBV7-9 with TRBJ2-3; 7 bases are shared with TRBD2. In germline, CDR1 is SEHNR, CDR2 FQNEAQ (reference sequence). CDR3 length: 19 residues. V lost 7 bases and J lost 2; bases outside the gene matches: 21. The DNA for the CDR3 is TGTGCCAGCACCTTCGGGGGTTGGGGGGGGATGAAATACACAGATACGCAGTATTTT. Residues: CASTFGGWGGMKYTDTQYF.

This chain uses TRBV14 with TRBJ1-5; D unclear. This CDR3 region has 13 residues. Trimming cost V 6 bases and J 4 bases, with 10 bases left between them. Germline-derived CDR1 and CDR2 are SGHDN and FVKESK. This chain's CDR3 is CASSRARNQPQHF. The CDR3 region has the DNA TGTGCCAGCAGTAGGGCCAGAAATCAGCCCCAGCATTTT.

The CDR3 DNA reads as TGTGCCAGCAGCCAGCACGGGAAGGGGGAGACCCAGTACTTC. This gives the protein CASSQHGKGETQYF. The chain combines TRBV3-1 with TRBJ2-5, with D perhaps assigned TRBD1 or TRBD2 (5 bases each). This CDR3 has 14 residues. From germline, CDR1 is LGHDT and CDR2 YNNKEL (reference sequence). Trimming pared 3 bases from V and 5 bases from J, leaving 13 bases between.

V is TRBV6-2 or TRBV6-3 and J is TRBJ2-2; TRBD2 is a possible D gene (6 bases). This CDR3 has 17 residues. Germline-derived CDR1 and CDR2 are MNHEY and SVGEGT. V was pared by 4 bases and J by 3 bases, with 18 bases between. In DNA, the CDR3 is TGTGCCAGCAGTTCCCGGGACTTAGGGACGTACACCGGGGAGCTGTTTTTT. Translating it yields CASSSRDLGTYTGELFF.

The chain combines TRBV9 with TRBJ1-2; weak D call: TRBD1 (5 bases). The CDR3 sequence is 15 residues long. Germline CDR1 SGDLS, CDR2 YYNGEE. Trimming took 0 bases from V and 4 from J, leaving 13 bases between them. The DNA of the CDR3 is TGTGCCAGCAGCGTAGCTCCCGACAGAACCTATGGCTACACCTTC. This encodes CASSVAPDRTYGYTF.

The chain couples TRBV7-9 to TRBJ2-1; 10 bases are shared with TRBD2. Germline V gene lookup returns CDR1 SEHNR and CDR2 FQNEAQ (reference sequence). The V gene end was trimmed by 6 bases and the J gene end by 7 bases; junction bases not matched to a gene: 12. CDR3 length: 16 residues. CDR3 sequence reads: CASRTDQREGPNEQFF. In nucleotides, the CDR3 is TGTGCCAGCAGGACAGACCAGCGGGAGGGCCCGAATGAGCAGTTCTTC.

V and J are TRBV2 and TRBJ1-1; D may be TRBD1 (5 bases). This CDR3 spans 14 amino acids. V was trimmed by 2 bases and J by 5 bases, leaving 12 bases between them. Germline CDR1 reads SNHLY; CDR2 reads FYNNEI. CDR3 sequence (DNA): TGTGCCAGCAGTGAACTGGGGCCGGGAACTGAAGCTTTCTTT. This gives the protein CASSELGPGTEAFF.

About this clonotype: One end of the junction fails to match germline, which may point to a read error. This chain joins TRBV5-4 and TRBJ2-5; D is possibly TRBD2 (5 bases). Per germline, CDR1 SGHNT and CDR2 YYREEE (reference sequence). The CDR3 spans 14 residues. Here the CDR3 reads CASSFDYHQETQYF. The CDR3, as DNA: TGTGCCAGCAGCTTCGACTACCACCAGGAGACCCAGTACTTC.